Sequencing of this TCR beta chain was carried out in a study of OX40 agonist ivuxolimab in advanced cancers. Trimming took 0 bases from V and 4 from J; bases not matched to a gene: 7. The CDR3 has 17 amino acids. The germline V gene encodes CDR1 SGHDT and CDR2 YYEEEE. Method: immunoSEQ multiplex PCR; TCRdb's copy keeps in-frame clones and lacks some. This table holds around 30,000 clones, about 81% found once. The V and J genes are TRBV5-6 and TRBJ2-2; 9 positions match TRBD2. The source of this sequence is an adult with an advanced solid tumor such as melanoma, head and neck, liver or kidney cancer. The input for sequencing was CD4+ or CD8+ T cells sorted from blood, taken in a trial of the OX40 agonist ivuxolimab. CDR3 sequence reads: CASSLGSGRDPTGELFF. CDR3 nucleotides: TGTGCCAGCAGCTTGGGTAGCGGGAGAGATCCCACCGGGGAGCTGTTTTTT.